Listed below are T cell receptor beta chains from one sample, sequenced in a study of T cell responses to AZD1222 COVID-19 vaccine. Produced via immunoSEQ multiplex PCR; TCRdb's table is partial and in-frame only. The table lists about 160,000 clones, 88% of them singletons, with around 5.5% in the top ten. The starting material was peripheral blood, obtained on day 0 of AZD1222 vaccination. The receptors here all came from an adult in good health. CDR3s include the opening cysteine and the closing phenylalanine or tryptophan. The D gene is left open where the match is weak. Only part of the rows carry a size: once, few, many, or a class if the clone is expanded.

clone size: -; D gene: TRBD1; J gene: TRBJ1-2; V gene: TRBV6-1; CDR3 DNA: TGTGCCAGCAGTGAGGGTGGACAGGGAGGAACTGGCTACACCTTC; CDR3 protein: CASSEGGQGGTGYTF
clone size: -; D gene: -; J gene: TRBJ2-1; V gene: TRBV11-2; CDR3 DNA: TGTGCCAGCAGCTTTACAGGGGGGGGTGAGCAGTTCTTC; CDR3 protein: CASSFTGGGEQFF
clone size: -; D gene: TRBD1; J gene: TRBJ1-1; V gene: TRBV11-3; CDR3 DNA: TGTGCCAGCAGCTCCGGACAGGGGGCTATCACTGAAGCTTTCTTT; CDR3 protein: CASSSGQGAITEAFF
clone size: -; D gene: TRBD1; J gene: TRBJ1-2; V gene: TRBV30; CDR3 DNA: TGTGCCTGGAATCGGCAGGGGGACTATGGCTACACCTTC; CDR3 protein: CAWNRQGDYGYTF
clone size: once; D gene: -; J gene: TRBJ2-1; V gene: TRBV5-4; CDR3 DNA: TGTGCCAGCAGCCACCTAACAGTAGACAATGAGCAGTTCTTC; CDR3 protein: CASSHLTVDNEQFF
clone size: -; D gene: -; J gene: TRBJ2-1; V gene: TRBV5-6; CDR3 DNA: TGTGCCAGCAGCCCTGGCGGGACTGAATACAATGAGCAGTTCTTC; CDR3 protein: CASSPGGTEYNEQFF
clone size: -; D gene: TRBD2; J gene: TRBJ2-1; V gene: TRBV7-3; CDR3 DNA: TGTGCCAGCAGCTTAAGGCCACGCGGGGGGGCCGGGAATGAGCAGTTCTTC; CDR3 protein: CASSLRPRGGAGNEQFF
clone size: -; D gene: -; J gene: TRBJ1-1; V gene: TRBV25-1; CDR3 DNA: TGTGCCAGCAGTGAAAGGGCCTCATGGATGGGGGCTTTCTTT; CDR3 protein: CASSERASWMGAFF
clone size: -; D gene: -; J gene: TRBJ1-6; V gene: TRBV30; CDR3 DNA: TGTGCCTGGAGGAGGACACCTGATAATTCACCCCTCCACTTT; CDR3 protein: CAWRRTPDNSPLHF
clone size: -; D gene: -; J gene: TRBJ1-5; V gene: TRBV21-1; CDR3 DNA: TGTGCCAGCAGCAAACAGGCAGGGCGAAATCAGCCCCAGCATTTT; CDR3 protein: CASSKQAGRNQPQHF
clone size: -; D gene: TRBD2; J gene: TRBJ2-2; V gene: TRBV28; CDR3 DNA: TGTGCCAGCAGTCCCCGGACTAGCGGGAGGGCCGGGGAGCTGTTTTTT; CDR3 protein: CASSPRTSGRAGELFF
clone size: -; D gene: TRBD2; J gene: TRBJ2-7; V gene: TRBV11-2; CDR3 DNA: TGTGCCAGCAGCTCGCGACTAGCGGGGGTCGGCGAGCAGTACTTC; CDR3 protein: CASSSRLAGVGEQYF
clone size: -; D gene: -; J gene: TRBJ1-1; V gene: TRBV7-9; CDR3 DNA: TGTGCCAGCAGCTCCCGAGTGGTTGGCACTGAAGCTTTCTTT; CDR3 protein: CASSSRVVGTEAFF
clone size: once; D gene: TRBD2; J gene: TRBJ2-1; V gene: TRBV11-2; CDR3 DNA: TGTGCCAGCAGCATGACTAGCGGGAGTACCTATGAGCAGTTCTTC; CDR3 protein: CASSMTSGSTYEQFF
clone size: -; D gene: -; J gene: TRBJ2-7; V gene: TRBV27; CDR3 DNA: TGTGCCAGCAGTTTAAATGGCCCGGGGGCCGCCTACGAGCAGTACTTC; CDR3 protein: CASSLNGPGAAYEQYF
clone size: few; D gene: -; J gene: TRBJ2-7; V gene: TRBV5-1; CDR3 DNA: TGCGCCACCCGACCCGGGGGGGACAGGGTTTCCTACGAGCAGTACTTC; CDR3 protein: CATRPGGDRVSYEQYF
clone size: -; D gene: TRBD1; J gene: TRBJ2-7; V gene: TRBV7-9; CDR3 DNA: TGTGCCAGCAGCACGGGGACAGGGGTGTCCTACGAGCAGTACTTC; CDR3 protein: CASSTGTGVSYEQYF
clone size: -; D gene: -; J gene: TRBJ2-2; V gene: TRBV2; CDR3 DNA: TGTGCCAGCAGTTACACGAACACCGGGGAGCTGTTTTTT; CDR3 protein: CASSYTNTGELFF
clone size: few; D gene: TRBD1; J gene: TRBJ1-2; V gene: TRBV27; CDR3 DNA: TGTGCCAGCAGCACAGGGGAGGGCTATGGCTACACCTTC; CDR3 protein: CASSTGEGYGYTF
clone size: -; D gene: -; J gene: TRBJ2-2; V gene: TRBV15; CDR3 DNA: TGTGCCACCAGCGCCTCCTTCGACACCGGGGAGCTGTTTTTT; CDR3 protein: CATSASFDTGELFF
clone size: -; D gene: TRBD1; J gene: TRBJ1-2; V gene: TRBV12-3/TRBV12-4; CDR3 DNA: TGTGCCAGCAGTCTCGGACAGGCGAAAGGCTACACCTTC; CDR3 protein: CASSLGQAKGYTF
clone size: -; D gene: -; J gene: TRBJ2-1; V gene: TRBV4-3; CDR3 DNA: TGCGCCAGCAGCCAAGATCGCGACGGGCCGAGCTCCTACAATGAGCAGTTCTTC; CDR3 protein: CASSQDRDGPSSYNEQFF
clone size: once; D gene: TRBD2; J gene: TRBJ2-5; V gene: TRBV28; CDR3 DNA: TGTGCCAGCAGGGGGACTAGCGGGGAGACCCAGTACTTC; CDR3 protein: CASRGTSGETQYF
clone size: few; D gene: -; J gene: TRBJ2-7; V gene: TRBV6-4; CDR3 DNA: TGTGCCAGCAGTGACTCGGATCAGGACGAGCAGTACTTC; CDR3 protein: CASSDSDQDEQYF
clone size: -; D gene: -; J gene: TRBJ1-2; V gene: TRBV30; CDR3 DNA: TGTGCCTGGAGGGATGGGTATGGCTACACCTTC; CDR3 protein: CAWRDGYGYTF
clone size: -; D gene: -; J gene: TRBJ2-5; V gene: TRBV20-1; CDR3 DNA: TGCAGTGCCCTGACTAGGGAGACCCAGTACTTC; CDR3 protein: CSALTRETQYF
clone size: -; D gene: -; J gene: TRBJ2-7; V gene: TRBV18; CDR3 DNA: TGTGCCAGCTCACCGCGGGGTGGCTACGAGCAGTACTTC; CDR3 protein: CASSPRGGYEQYF
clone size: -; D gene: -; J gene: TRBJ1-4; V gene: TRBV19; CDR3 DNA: TGTGCCAGTAGTATGGGACGGAGGGGGGATGAAAAACTGTTTTTT; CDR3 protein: CASSMGRRGDEKLFF
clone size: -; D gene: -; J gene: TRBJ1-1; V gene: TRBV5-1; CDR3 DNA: TGCGCCAGCAGCTTGGCCGGCCAGAACATGAACACTGAAGCTTTCTTT; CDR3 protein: CASSLAGQNMNTEAFF
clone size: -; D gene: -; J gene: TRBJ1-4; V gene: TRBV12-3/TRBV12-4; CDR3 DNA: TGTGCCAGCAGTTTTCTTAATGAAAAACTGTTTTTT; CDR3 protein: CASSFLNEKLFF
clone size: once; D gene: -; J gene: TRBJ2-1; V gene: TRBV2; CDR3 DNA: TGTGCCAGCATAGGGGGTTTGATGGATGAGCAGTTCTTC; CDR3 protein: CASIGGLMDEQFF
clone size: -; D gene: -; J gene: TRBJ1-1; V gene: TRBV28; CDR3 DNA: TGTGCCAGCAGTTTGGGGACGATCGACACTGAAGCTTTCTTT; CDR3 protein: CASSLGTIDTEAFF
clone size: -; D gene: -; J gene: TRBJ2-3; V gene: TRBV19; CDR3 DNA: TGTGCCAGTAGATCGGGAGATACGCAGTATTTT; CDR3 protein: CASRSGDTQYF
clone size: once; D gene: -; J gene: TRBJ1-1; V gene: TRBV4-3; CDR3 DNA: TGCGCCAGCAGCCAAGAAGCCGTGCTGAACACTGAAGCTTTCTTT; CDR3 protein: CASSQEAVLNTEAFF
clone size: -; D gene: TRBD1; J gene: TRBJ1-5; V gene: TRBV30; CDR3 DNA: TGTGCCTGGGACGGGACAGGTAATCAGCCCCAGCATTTT; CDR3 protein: CAWDGTGNQPQHF
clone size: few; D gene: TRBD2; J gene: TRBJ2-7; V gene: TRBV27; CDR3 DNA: TGTGCCAGCAGTATTCTAGCGGGAAGCTCCTACGAGCAGTACTTC; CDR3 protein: CASSILAGSSYEQYF
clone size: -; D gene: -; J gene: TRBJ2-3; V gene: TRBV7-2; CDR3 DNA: TGTGCCAGCAGCCGCATGGGCTGGGACAACACAGATACGCAGTATTTT; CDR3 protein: CASSRMGWDNTDTQYF
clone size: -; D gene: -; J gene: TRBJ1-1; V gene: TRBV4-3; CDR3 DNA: TGCGCCAGCAGCCCCCGGGACGGAGGCTTTCAAGCTTTCTTT; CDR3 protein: CASSPRDGGFQAFF
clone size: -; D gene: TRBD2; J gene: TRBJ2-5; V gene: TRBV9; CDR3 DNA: TGTGCCAGCAGCTTCGGGACTATCGGAGAGACCCAGTACTTC; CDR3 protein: CASSFGTIGETQYF
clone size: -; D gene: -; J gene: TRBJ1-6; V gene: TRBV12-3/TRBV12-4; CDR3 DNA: TGTGCCAGCAGCTCCCAGGCGGGTCCCCTCCACTTT; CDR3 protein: CASSSQAGPLHF
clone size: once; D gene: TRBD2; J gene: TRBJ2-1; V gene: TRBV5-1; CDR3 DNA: TGCGCCAGCAGCTCTGGACTAGCGGGTAGGCGGTCCTACAATGAGCAGTTCTTC; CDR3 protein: CASSSGLAGRRSYNEQFF
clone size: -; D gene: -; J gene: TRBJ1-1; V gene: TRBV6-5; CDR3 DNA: TGTGCCAGCAGTAGGGGGGTGAACACTGAAGCTTTCTTT; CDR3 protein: CASSRGVNTEAFF
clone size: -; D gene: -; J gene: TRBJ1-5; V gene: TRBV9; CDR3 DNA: TGTGCCAGCAGCCCGTCAGGAACTAGCAATCAGCCCCAGCATTTT; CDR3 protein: CASSPSGTSNQPQHF
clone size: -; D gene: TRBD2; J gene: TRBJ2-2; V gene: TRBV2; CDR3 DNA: TGTGCCAGCAGTGATCAGGGACTAGGGACCGGGGAGCTGTTTTTT; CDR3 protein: CASSDQGLGTGELFF
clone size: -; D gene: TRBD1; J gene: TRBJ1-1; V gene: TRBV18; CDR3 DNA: TGTGCCAGCTCACCCTTGACAGGGAATTTTATGAACACTGAAGCTTTCTTT; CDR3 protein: CASSPLTGNFMNTEAFF
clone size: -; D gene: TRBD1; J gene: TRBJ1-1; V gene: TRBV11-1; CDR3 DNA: TGTGCCAGCAGCAGACAGGGGGAGCTGAACACTGAAGCTTTCTTT; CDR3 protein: CASSRQGELNTEAFF
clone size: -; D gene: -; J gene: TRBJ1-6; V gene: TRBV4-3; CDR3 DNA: TGCGCCAGCAGCCAAGAAGCAGGGCGGAATTCACCCCTCCACTTT; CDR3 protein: CASSQEAGRNSPLHF
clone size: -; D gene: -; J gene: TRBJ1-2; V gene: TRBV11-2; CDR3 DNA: TGTGCCAGCAGGATACAGAGGGTCCTGCCGTGCGGCTACACCTTC; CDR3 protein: CASRIQRVLPCGYTF
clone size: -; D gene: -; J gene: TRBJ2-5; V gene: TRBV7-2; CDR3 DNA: TGTGCCAGCAGCTCTAACCCCTGGATGGGGGAGACCCAGTACTTC; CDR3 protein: CASSSNPWMGETQYF
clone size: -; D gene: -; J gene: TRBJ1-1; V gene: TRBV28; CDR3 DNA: TGTGCCAGCAGTTTATACTCCGCTGAAGCTTTCTTT; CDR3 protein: CASSLYSAEAFF
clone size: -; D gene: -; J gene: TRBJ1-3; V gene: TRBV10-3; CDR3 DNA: TGTGCCATCAGTGAGAACAGCCTTTTCTCTGGAAACACCATATATTTT; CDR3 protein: CAISENSLFSGNTIYF
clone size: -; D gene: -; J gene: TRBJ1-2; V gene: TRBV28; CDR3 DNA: TGTGCCAGCAGTTTAAGACAAAACCCCTATGGCTACACCTTC; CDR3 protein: CASSLRQNPYGYTF
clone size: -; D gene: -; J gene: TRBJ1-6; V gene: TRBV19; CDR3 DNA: TGTGCCAGTACCACAGGAACACTTAATTCACCCCTCCACTTT; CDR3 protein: CASTTGTLNSPLHF
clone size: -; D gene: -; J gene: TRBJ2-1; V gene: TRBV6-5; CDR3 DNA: TGTGCCAGCAGTTACTCGAATGAGCAGTTCTTC; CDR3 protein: CASSYSNEQFF
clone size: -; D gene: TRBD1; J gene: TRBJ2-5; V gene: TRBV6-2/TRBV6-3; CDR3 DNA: TGTGCCAGCAGCCCCCCGGGACAGCAAAAAGAGACCCAGTACTTC; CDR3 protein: CASSPPGQQKETQYF